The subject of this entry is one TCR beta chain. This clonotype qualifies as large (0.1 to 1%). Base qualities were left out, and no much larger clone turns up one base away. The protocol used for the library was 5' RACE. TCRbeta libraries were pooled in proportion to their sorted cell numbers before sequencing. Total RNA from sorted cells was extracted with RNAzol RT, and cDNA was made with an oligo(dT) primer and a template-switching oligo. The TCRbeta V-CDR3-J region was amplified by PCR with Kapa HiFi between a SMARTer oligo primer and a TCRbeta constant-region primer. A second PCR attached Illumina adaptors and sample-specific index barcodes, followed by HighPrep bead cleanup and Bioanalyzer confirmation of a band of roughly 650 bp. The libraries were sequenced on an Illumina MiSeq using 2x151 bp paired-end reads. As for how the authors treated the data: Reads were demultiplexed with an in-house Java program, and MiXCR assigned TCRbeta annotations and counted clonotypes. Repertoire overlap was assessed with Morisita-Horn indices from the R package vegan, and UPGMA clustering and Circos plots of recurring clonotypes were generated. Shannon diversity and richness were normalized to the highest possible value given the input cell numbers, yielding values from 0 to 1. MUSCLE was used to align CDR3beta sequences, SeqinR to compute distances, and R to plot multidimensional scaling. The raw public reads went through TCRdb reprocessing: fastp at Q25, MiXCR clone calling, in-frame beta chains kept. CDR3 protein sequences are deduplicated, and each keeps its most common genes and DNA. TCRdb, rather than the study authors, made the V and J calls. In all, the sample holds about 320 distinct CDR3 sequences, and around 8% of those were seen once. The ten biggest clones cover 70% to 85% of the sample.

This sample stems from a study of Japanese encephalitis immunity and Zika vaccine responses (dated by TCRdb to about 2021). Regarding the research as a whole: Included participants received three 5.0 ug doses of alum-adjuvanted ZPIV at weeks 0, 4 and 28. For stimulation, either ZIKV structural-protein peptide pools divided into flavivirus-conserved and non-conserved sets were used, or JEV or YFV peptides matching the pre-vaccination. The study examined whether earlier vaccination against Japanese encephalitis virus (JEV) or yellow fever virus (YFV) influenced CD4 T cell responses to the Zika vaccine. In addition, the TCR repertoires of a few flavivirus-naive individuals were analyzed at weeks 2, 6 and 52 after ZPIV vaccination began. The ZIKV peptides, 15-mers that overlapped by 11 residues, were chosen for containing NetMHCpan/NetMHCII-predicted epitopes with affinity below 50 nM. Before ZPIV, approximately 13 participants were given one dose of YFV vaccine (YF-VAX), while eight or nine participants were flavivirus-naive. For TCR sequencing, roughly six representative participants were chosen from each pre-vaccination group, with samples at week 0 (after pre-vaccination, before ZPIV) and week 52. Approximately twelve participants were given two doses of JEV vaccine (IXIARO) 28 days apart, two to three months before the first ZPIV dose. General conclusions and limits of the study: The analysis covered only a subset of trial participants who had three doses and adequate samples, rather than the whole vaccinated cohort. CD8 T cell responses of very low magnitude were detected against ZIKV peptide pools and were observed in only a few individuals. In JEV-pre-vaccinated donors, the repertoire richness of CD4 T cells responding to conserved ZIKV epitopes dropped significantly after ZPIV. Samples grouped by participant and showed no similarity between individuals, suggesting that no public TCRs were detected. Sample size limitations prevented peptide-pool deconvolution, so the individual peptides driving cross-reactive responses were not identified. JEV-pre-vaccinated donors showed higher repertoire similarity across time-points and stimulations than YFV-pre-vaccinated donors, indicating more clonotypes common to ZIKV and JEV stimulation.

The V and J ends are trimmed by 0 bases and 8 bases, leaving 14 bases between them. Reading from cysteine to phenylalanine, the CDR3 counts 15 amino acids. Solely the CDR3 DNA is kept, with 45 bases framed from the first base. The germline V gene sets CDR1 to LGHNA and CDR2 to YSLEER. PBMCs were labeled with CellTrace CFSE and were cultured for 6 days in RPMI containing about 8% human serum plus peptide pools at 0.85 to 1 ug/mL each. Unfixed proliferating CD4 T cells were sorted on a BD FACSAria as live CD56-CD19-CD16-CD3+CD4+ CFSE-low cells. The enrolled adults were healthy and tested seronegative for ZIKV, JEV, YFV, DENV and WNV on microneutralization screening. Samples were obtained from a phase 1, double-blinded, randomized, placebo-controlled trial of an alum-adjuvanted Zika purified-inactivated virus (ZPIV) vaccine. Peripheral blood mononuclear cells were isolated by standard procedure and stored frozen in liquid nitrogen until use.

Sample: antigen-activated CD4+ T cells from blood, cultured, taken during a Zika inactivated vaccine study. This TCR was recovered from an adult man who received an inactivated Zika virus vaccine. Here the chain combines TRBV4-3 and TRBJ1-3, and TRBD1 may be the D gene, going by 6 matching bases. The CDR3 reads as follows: CASSQDGSQGYTIYF. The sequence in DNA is TGCGCCAGCAGCCAAGATGGGTCCCAGGGGTACACCATATATTTT.